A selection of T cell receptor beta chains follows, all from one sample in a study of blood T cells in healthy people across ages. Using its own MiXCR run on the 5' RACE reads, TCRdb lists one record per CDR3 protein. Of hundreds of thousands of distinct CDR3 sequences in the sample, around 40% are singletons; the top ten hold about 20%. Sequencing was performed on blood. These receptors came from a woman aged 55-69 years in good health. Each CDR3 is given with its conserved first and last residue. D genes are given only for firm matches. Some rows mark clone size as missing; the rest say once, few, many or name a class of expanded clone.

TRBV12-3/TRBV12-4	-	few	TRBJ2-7	TGTGCCAGCAGGGACCGATGGGGCCCCTACAATGAGCAGTACTTC	CASRDRWGPYNEQYF
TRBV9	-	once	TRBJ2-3	TGTGCCAGCACCCTTACAGGTTTCACAGATACGCAGTATTTT	CASTLTGFTDTQYF
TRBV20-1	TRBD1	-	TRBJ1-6	TGCAGTGCTAGATCTCCCGGGGGGACAGGCAATTCACCCCTCCACTTT	CSARSPGGTGNSPLHF
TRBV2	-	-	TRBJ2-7	TGTGCCAGCGGGGCGACAGCGAACTACGAGCAGTACTTC	CASGATANYEQYF
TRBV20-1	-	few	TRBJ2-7	TGCAGTGCTAGAGCTGCAGGGTGGGAGAGCTCCTACGAGCAGTACTTC	CSARAAGWESSYEQYF
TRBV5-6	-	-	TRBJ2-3	TGTGCCAGCAGCCCCACTACCTTCACAGATACGCAGTATTTT	CASSPTTFTDTQYF
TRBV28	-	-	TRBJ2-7	TGTGCCAGCCGTACGGATCGACCCTGGGAGCAGTACTTC	CASRTDRPWEQYF
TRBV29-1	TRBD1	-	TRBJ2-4	TGCAGCGTCCGTGTCGGACAGGGGGCCCTCCTAGCCAAAAACATTCAGTACTTC	CSVRVGQGALLAKNIQYF
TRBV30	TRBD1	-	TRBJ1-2	TGTGCCTGGAAGGGACAGAACTATGGCTACACCTTC	CAWKGQNYGYTF
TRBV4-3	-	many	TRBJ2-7	TGCGCCAGCAGCCAAGATCTAACGGCCTACGAGCAGTACTTC	CASSQDLTAYEQYF
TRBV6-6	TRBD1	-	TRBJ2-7	TGTGCCAGCAGTTACGGGACAGGGGGCGAGTACGAGCAGTACTTC	CASSYGTGGEYEQYF